Here is one T cell receptor (beta chain) with its context. The target antigen is unknown. This specimen belongs to a study of shared clonotypes between healthy human individuals. Study context: The study enrolled a couple of women and three men aged 18 to 49.

V was pared by 5 bases and J by 7 bases, with 10 bases of the junction left unmatched. This CDR3 is built from 15 residues. Looked up from germline, CDR1 is SGHRS and CDR2 is YFSETQ. The study's findings and limits: Genetic and exposure-history diversity was limited by the small donor number. Among a handful of donors, roughly 5% of naive CD4 clonotypes were found in common. Compared with clonotypes that all four donors shared, non-shared clonotypes had lower generation probabilities.

TCRdb's table, derived via immunoSEQ multiplex PCR, lists solely in-frame clones and lacks some. The repertoire has some 1.4 million clones, roughly 96% of them found once; the top ten carry over 1%. The sample consisted of naive CD4+ T cells sorted from blood. Indicated subset: CD45RA+ positively selected. This receptor was taken from a man between 25 and 39 years old in good health. V gene TRBV5-1 combines with J gene TRBJ2-5, with TRBD1 identical over 11 bases. CDR3 residues: CASRMGQGVQGTQYF. The CDR3 nucleotides are TGCGCCAGCAGAATGGGACAGGGGGTCCAGGGGACCCAGTACTTC.